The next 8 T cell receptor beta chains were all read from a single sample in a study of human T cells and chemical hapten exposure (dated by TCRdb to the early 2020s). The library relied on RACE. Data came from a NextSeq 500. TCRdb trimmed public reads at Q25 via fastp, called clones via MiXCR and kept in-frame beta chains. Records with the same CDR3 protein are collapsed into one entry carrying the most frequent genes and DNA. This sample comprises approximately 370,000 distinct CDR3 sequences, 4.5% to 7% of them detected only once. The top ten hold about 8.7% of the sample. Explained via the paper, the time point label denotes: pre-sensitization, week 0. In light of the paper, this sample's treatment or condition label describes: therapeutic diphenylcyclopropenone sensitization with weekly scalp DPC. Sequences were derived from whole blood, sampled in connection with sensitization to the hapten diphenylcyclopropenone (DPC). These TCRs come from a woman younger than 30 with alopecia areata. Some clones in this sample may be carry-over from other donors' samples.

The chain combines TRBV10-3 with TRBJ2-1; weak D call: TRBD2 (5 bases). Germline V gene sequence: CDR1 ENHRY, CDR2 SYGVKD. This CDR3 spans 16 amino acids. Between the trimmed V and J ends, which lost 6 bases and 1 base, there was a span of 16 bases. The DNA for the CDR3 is TGTGCCATCAGCGAAACTAGTTCTGGGTCCTACAATGAGCAGTTCTTC. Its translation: CAISETSSGSYNEQFF.

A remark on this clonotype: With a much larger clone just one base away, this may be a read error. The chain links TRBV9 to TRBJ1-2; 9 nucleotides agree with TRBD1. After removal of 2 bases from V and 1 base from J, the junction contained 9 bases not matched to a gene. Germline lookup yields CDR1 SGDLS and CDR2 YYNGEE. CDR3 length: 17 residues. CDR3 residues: CASSVDGGTGYNYGYTF. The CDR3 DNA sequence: TGTGCCAGCAGCGTTGATGGTGGGACAGGGTATAACTATGGCTACACCTTC.

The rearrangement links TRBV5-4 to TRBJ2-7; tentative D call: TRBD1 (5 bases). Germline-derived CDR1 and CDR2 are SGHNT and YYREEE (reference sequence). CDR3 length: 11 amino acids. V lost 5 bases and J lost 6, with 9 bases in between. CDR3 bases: TGTGCCAGCAGAGGGGTGTTCGAGCAGTACTTC. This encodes CASRGVFEQYF.

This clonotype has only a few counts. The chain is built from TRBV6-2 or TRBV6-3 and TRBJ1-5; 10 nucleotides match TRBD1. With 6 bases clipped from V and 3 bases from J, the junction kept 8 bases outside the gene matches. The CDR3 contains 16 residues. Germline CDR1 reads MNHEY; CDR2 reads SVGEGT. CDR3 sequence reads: CASRPRDRGFNQPQHF. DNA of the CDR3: TGTGCCAGCAGGCCGAGGGACAGGGGCTTCAATCAGCCCCAGCATTTT.

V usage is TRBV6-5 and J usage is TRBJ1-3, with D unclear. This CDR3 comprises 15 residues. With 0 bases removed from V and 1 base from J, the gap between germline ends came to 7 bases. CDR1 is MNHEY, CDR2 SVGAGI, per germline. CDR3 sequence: CASSYSAISGNTIYF. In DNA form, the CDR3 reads TGTGCCAGCAGTTACTCTGCGATTTCTGGAAACACCATATATTTT.

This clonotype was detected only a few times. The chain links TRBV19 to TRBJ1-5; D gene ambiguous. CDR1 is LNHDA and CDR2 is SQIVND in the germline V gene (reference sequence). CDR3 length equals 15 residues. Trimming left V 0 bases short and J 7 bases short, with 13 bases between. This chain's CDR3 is CASSIDIRTRQPQHF. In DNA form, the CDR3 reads TGTGCCAGTAGTATAGATATACGGACCCGCCAGCCCCAGCATTTT.

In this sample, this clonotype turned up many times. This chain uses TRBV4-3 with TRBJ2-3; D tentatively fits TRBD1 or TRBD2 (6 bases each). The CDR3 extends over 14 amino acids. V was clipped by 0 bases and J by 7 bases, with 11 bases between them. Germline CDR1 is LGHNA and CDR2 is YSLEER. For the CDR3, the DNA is TGCGCCAGCAGCCAAGATATGGGGGGCTATACGCAGTATTTT. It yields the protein CASSQDMGGYTQYF.

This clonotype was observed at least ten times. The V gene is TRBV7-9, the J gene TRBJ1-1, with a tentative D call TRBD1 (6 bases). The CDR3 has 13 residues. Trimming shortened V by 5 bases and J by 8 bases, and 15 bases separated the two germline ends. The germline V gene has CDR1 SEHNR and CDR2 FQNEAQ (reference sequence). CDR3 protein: CASSHPTGSEAFF. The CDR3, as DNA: TGTGCCAGCAGCCATCCGACAGGATCAGAAGCTTTCTTT.